The 25 T cell receptor beta chains given below trace back to one sample, sequenced in a study of beta chain features in type 1 diabetes. The authors reverse transcribed all of the isolated RNA, so sequencing captured expressed TCRB transcripts. TCRdb keeps only in-frame clones here, not all; method: immunoSEQ multiplex PCR. The sample has under 850,000 clones; 13% are singletons. General study points: Shorter TCRB CDR3s, moderately but significantly so, were found in Type 1 diabetes patients in all four CD4+ subsets.

For these TCRs, the target antigens are not known. Source material: naive CD4+ T cells from blood. These receptors were collected from a man between 18 and 29 years old with type 1 diabetes.

V usage is TRBV13 and J usage is TRBJ1-2; 12 positions agree with TRBD1. After removal of 4 bases from V and 7 bases from J, the junction contained 13 bases not matched to a gene. This CDR3 spans 17 amino acids. Germline CDR1 reads PRHDT; CDR2 reads FYEKMQ (reference sequence). The CDR3: CASSSGTGGFSWGGYTF. CDR3 nucleotides: TGTGCCAGCAGCTCCGGGACAGGGGGCTTTAGCTGGGGTGGCTACACCTTC.

This clone was found a few times. The chain is built from TRBV15 and TRBJ1-1; D is ambiguous. This CDR3 region has 13 residues. V was trimmed by 0 bases and J by 6 bases, leaving 8 bases between them. Germline CDR1 LNHNV, CDR2 YYDKDF (reference sequence). DNA for the CDR3: TGTGCCACCAGCAGAGAAGGGATCGCTGAAGCTTTCTTT. Its protein product is CATSREGIAEAFF. The full variable domain, its missing parts supplied by reference TRBV15 and TRBJ1-1, is DAMVIQNPRYQVTQFGKPVTLSCSQTLNHNVMYWYQQKSSQAPKLLFHYYDKDFNNEADTPDNFQSRRPNTSFCFLDIRSPGLGDTAMYLCATSREGIAEAFFGQGTRLTVV.

The chain has TRBV30 and TRBJ2-7; D gene ambiguous. Trimming shortened V by 5 bases and J by 3 bases, and 14 bases separated the two germline ends. This CDR3 spans 13 amino acids. The germline gives CDR1 GTSNPN, CDR2 SVGIG (reference sequence). CDR3 DNA: TGTGCCTGGGAGGCGGCAAACCTCTACGAGCAGTACTTC. This translates into CAWEAANLYEQYF.

This clone has a handful of counts. V usage is TRBV28 and J usage is TRBJ1-1; D unresolved. The germline V and J ends were trimmed by 3 bases and 6 bases, with 5 bases remaining between them. The CDR3 extends over 11 amino acids. Germline values: CDR1 MDHEN, CDR2 SYDVKM. CDR3 region: CASSFKAEAFF. The DNA of the CDR3 is TGTGCCAGCAGTTTCAAGGCTGAAGCTTTCTTT.

This clone was seen only a few times. V gene TRBV4-1 combines with J gene TRBJ1-2; perhaps TRBD1 as D (5 bases). Germline CDR1 MGHRA, CDR2 YSYEKL. The CDR3 has 14 amino acids. The V end lost 0 bases, the J end lost 4 bases, and 9 bases lay between the germline ends. The CDR3 protein is CASSQDGTVYGYTF. The CDR3 DNA reads as TGCGCCAGCAGCCAAGACGGGACGGTCTATGGCTACACCTTC.

The genes are TRBV2 and TRBJ2-3; D uncertain. CDR1 is SNHLY, CDR2 FYNNEI, per germline. This CDR3 has 14 amino acids. Trimming removed 6 bases at V and 1 base at J, with 11 bases between. DNA for the CDR3: TGTGCCAGCAGCCTCAGACGGGGCACAGATACGCAGTATTTT. Its translation is CASSLRRGTDTQYF.

The rearrangement links TRBV11-2 to TRBJ2-1; D may match TRBD1 or TRBD2 (5 bases each). Germline CDR1 SGHAT, CDR2 FQNNGV. V was trimmed by 7 bases and J by 1 base, leaving 11 bases between them. The CDR3 sequence is 14 residues long. DNA of the CDR3: TGTGCCAGCACCCTGTGGGGGTCCTACAATGAGCAGTTCTTC. Amino acids: CASTLWGSYNEQFF.

This clone turned up a few times. The chain combines TRBV5-1 with TRBJ2-7; 10 nucleotides match TRBD2. The V and J ends lost 4 bases and 2 bases, in that order; junction bases with no gene match: 3. In germline, CDR1 is SGHRS, CDR2 YFSETQ. This CDR3 region has 14 residues. The CDR3 nucleotides are TGCGCCAGCAGCCTGGGACTAGCGACCTACGAGCAGTACTTC. This translates into CASSLGLATYEQYF.

This clone has just a few counts. The V and J genes are TRBV30 and TRBJ2-3; D call uncertain. Germline CDR1 reads GTSNPN; CDR2 reads SVGIG (reference sequence). The CDR3 spans 11 residues. V gave up 5 bases and J gave up 3 bases, with 6 bases separating them. In DNA form, the CDR3 reads TGTGCCTGGGGCCTGACAGATACGCAGTATTTT. Translation: CAWGLTDTQYF.

This clone was seen a few times. The chain uses TRBV30 and TRBJ2-1; possible D gene TRBD1, 5 bases. The CDR3 extends over 17 amino acids. CDR1 is GTSNPN and CDR2 is SVGIG in the germline V gene (reference sequence). V lost 2 bases, J lost 0 bases, and 17 bases lay in between. CDR3 sequence (DNA): TGTGCCTGGAGTCCTCCTGGGGCGGAGAGCTCCTACAATGAGCAGTTCTTC. Translated, it gives CAWSPPGAESSYNEQFF.

This clone was seen a few times. The rearrangement links TRBV7-9 to TRBJ1-3, with D possibly matching TRBD1 (6 bases). The CDR3 sequence is 16 residues long. Per the germline V gene, CDR1 is SEHNR and CDR2 is FQNEAQ (reference sequence). V lost 4 bases to trimming and J lost 2 bases, with 15 bases between them. In nucleotides, the CDR3 is TGTGCCAGCAGCTCCAACACCGGGGGCACTGGAAACACCATATATTTT. This encodes CASSSNTGGTGNTIYF.

This clone occurred a few times. The gene calls are TRBV30 and TRBJ1-6; perhaps TRBD1 as D (5 bases). This CDR3 is built from 21 residues. CDR1 is GTSNPN and CDR2 is SVGIG in the germline V gene (reference sequence). V gave up 0 bases and J gave up 5 bases, with 29 bases separating them. CDR3 amino acids: CAWSVRSMVWDYRSHNSPLHF. DNA of the CDR3: TGTGCCTGGAGTGTACGTTCGATGGTTTGGGACTACAGGTCGCATAATTCACCCCTCCACTTT. Variable domain in full (rest from reference TRBV30 and TRBJ1-6): SQTIHQWPATLVQPVGSPLSLECTVEGTSNPNLYWYRQAAGRGLQLLFYSVGIGQISSEVPQNLSASRPQDRQFILSSKKLLLSDSGFYLCAWSVRSMVWDYRSHNSPLHFGNGTRLTVT.

CDR3 nucleotides: TGTGCCAGCAGCTTAGGGCAGGGGTACTTTGAGACCCAGTACTTC. This translates into CASSLGQGYFETQYF. This chain connects TRBV7-9 to TRBJ2-5; possible D gene TRBD1, 6 bases. The CDR3 sequence is 15 residues long. Germline V gives CDR1 SEHNR, CDR2 FQNEAQ (reference sequence). Between the trimmed V and J ends, which lost 1 base and 5 bases, there was a span of 14 bases.

The sample holds a few counts of this clone. V gene TRBV9 combines with J gene TRBJ2-5; 13 nucleotides align to TRBD2. V gave up 4 bases and J gave up 4 bases; unmatched junction bases: 7. Germline lookup yields CDR1 SGDLS and CDR2 YYNGEE. CDR3 size: 16 residues. The CDR3 spells CASSLRTSGGLETQYF. The CDR3 DNA is TGTGCCAGCAGCCTGAGGACTAGCGGGGGTCTAGAGACCCAGTACTTC.

This clone came up a few times. The rearrangement links TRBV28 to TRBJ2-3; TRBD1 matches 8 bases. CDR3 length: 15 amino acids. J lost 1 base, V lost 5 bases, and 5 bases had no gene match. Germline loops: CDR1 MDHEN, CDR2 SYDVKM. This CDR3 is CASSLPGQGTDTQYF. The CDR3 bases are TGTGCCAGCAGTCTCCCGGGACAGGGCACAGATACGCAGTATTTT.

Only a few counts were recorded for this clone. The rearrangement links TRBV19 to TRBJ1-3; 9 bases match TRBD1. Germline values: CDR1 LNHDA, CDR2 SQIVND (reference sequence). The CDR3 spans 14 residues. V lost 9 bases and J lost 4; bases outside the gene matches: 7. DNA of the CDR3: TGTGCCAGCGGCGGGACAGGGTACGGAAACACCATATATTTT. This sequence encodes CASGGTGYGNTIYF.

This clone appeared a few times. The chain employs TRBV30 and TRBJ1-1; 8 bases are a match to TRBD1. Trimming removed 4 bases from V and 5 bases from J; junction bases left unmatched: 6. The CDR3 extends over 13 amino acids. The germline CDR1 and CDR2 sequences are GTSNPN and SVGIG (reference sequence). The CDR3 loop reads CAWTTGGETEAFF. The CDR3 DNA follows: TGTGCCTGGACCACAGGGGGGGAGACTGAAGCTTTCTTT.

This clone was counted a few times. V and J are TRBV6-6 and TRBJ1-6; 9 bases fit TRBD1. The trim removed 5 bases at V and 4 bases at J, leaving 3 bases unmatched. Germline CDR1 MNHNY, CDR2 SVGAGI (reference sequence). This CDR3 has 15 amino acids. CDR3 nucleotides: TGTGCCAGCAGTGGACAGGGGACTTATAATTCACCCCTCCACTTT. It specifies CASSGQGTYNSPLHF.

This clone turned up a few times. This chain connects TRBV6-6 to TRBJ1-6, with unresolved D. Germline V gene sequence: CDR1 MNHNY, CDR2 SVGAGI (reference sequence). Trimming stripped 2 bases from V and 4 bases from J, with 6 bases between. This CDR3 contains 14 residues. The CDR3 nucleotides are TGTGCCAGCAGTTACGAGGAGTATAATTCACCCCTCCACTTT. As protein: CASSYEEYNSPLHF.

The chain carries TRBV28 and TRBJ2-7; D might be TRBD2 (6 bases). CDR1 and CDR2 (germline): MDHEN, SYDVKM. CDR3 length: 14 amino acids. The V end was cut by 4 bases, the J end by 0 bases, with 10 bases between. The CDR3 is CASSSAGSSYEQYF. The CDR3 coding sequence is TGTGCCAGCAGTTCTGCGGGGAGCTCCTACGAGCAGTACTTC.

The chain links TRBV6-5 to TRBJ1-5, with D maybe TRBD1 (5 bases). Germline CDR1 reads MNHEY; CDR2 reads SVGAGI. The CDR3 runs to 16 residues. Trimming left V 2 bases short and J 7 bases short, with 18 bases between. DNA for the CDR3: TGTGCCAGCAGTTACGGGGACCCGCTAAGGTCCCAGCCCCAGCATTTT. Protein: CASSYGDPLRSQPQHF.

This chain links TRBV6-5 with TRBJ1-2, with TRBD1 as a possible D gene (5 bases). CDR1 and CDR2 from the germline V gene are MNHEY and SVGAGI. The CDR3 has 14 residues. Trimming pared 2 bases from V and 8 bases from J, leaving 15 bases between. DNA for the CDR3: TGTGCCAGCAGTTACAATGAGGGACCGGGAGGCTACACCTTC. It is translated as CASSYNEGPGGYTF.

This clone occurred a few times. This chain joins TRBV11-2 and TRBJ2-5; D is ambiguous. The CDR3 has 13 residues. V dropped 0 bases and J dropped 6 bases, with 8 bases sitting between them. The germline gives CDR1 SGHAT, CDR2 FQNNGV. The CDR3 loop reads CASSLDQGQTQYF. Written as DNA, the CDR3 is TGTGCCAGCAGCTTAGATCAAGGACAGACCCAGTACTTC.

V and J are TRBV18 and TRBJ1-1, with a possible D match to TRBD1 (5 bases). The germline CDR1 and CDR2 sequences are KGHSH and LQKENI. The V gene lost 3 bases and the J gene lost 11 bases, with 16 bases spanning the gap. CDR3 size: 13 residues. The CDR3 DNA is TGTGCCAGCTCACCTCAGGGAGAAACAGACGCTTTCTTT. Amino acids: CASSPQGETDAFF.

The table lists this clone with a few counts. The chain carries TRBV2 and TRBJ1-2; D perhaps matches TRBD1 (5 bases). The CDR3 runs to 13 residues. V lost 7 bases, J lost 6 bases, and 15 bases lay in between. CDR1 is SNHLY and CDR2 is FYNNEI in the germline V gene. The CDR3 bases are TGTGCCAGCAAGGATTCAGGGTTCGATGGCTACACCTTC. Amino acids: CASKDSGFDGYTF.